This TCR beta chain is drawn from a study of blood T cells in healthy people across ages. Study-wide points: It was found that TCR beta diversity correlated strongly with the percentage of naive T cells.

This clonotype turned up a few times. Its antigen remains unidentified. At one of its ends the junction is not consistent with the germline gene, which may arise from a read error. With a J-beta primer mix and a sample-barcoded 5' primer, a second PCR ran about 6 to 11 cycles. TCRdb independently ran MiXCR on the 5' RACE reads; one entry per CDR3 protein. The sample comprises approximately 900,000 distinct CDR3 sequences, roughly 43% of which are singletons, and around 15% rests with the top ten. The sequence came from a man aged 25-40 years in good health. Sequenced material: blood.

Here the CDR3 DNA reads TGTGCCAGCAACAGGGCAGAAGAGACCCAGTATTTC. It encodes CASNRAEETQYF. The rearrangement joins TRBV2 to TRBJ2-5, with D possibly matching TRBD1 (6 bases). There are 12 residues in the CDR3. Germline V gene sequence: CDR1 SNHLY, CDR2 FYNNEI.